The 27 T cell receptor beta chains below were found in one sample sequenced in a study of blood T cell repertoires in COVID-19. Assay: immunoSEQ multiplex PCR; the TCRdb copy retains only in-frame clones and omits some. Altogether 110,000 to 150,000 clones are present, 79% being singletons, with the ten largest covering approximately 3.6%. Sequencing was carried out using peripheral blood. Source of these receptors: a man aged 55-75 years with acute or convalescent COVID-19.

This rearrangement joins TRBV10-3 to TRBJ2-1, with 9 bases lining up with TRBD2. This CDR3 comprises 16 residues. Per the germline V gene, CDR1 is ENHRY and CDR2 is SYGVKD. After removal of 4 bases from V and 6 bases from J, the junction contained 10 bases not matched to a gene. The CDR3 DNA reads TGTGCCATCAGTGGGTTAGCGGGAGTTGTTTTCAATGAGCAGTTCTTC. Translated: CAISGLAGVVFNEQFF.

CDR3: CASSLERLLSSGNTIYF. The CDR3 DNA reads as TGTGCCAGCAGCTTAGAACGGTTATTGAGCTCTGGAAACACCATATATTTT. The V and J genes are TRBV7-2 and TRBJ1-3; no reliable D call. V was trimmed by 1 base and J by 0 bases, leaving 13 bases between them. The CDR3 is made up of 17 amino acids. Germline V gene sequence: CDR1 SGHTA, CDR2 FQGNSA.

The chain combines TRBV2 with TRBJ1-2; possible D gene TRBD1, 5 bases. With 4 bases removed from V and 5 bases from J, the gap between germline ends came to 8 bases. Germline values: CDR1 SNHLY, CDR2 FYNNEI. The CDR3 consists of 12 residues. The CDR3 sequence is CASSVRDYGYTF. Here the CDR3 DNA reads TGTGCCAGCAGTGTCAGGGATTATGGCTACACCTTC.

The V gene is TRBV6-5, the J gene TRBJ1-1; D unresolved. Trimming cost V 8 bases and J 3 bases, with 7 bases left between them. The CDR3 is 11 residues long. Germline assignment: CDR1 MNHEY and CDR2 SVGAGI. The DNA of the CDR3 is TGTGCCAGCTCCCAATACACTGAAGCTTTCTTT. Residues: CASSQYTEAFF.

CDR3 in amino acids: CASSLLYEGAFF. The CDR3, as DNA: TGTGCCAGCAGCTTGCTCTACGAGGGAGCTTTCTTT. The J gene is TRBJ1-1, the V gene TRBV5-5; D unclear. Germline-derived CDR1 and CDR2 are SGHKS and YYEKEE (reference sequence). The V end lost 1 base, the J end lost 10 bases, and 11 bases lay between the germline ends. The CDR3 contains 12 residues.

This clone was seen a few times. CDR3 nucleotides: TGTGCCAGCAGCCGTACCACTAGCGGGGGGTACAATGAGCAGTTCTTC. Translation: CASSRTTSGGYNEQFF. The chain is built from TRBV5-4 and TRBJ2-1; the match to TRBD2 covers 12 bases. Trimming took 4 bases from V and 4 from J; bases not matched to a gene: 6. Germline CDR1 reads SGHNT; CDR2 reads YYREEE (reference sequence). The length of the CDR3 is 16 residues.

The chain employs TRBV7-2 and TRBJ1-5; 8 nucleotides align to TRBD1. Per the germline V gene, CDR1 is SGHTA and CDR2 is FQGNSA. The CDR3 sequence is 13 residues long. The V gene end was trimmed by 4 bases and the J gene end by 6 bases; junction bases not matched to a gene: 2. CDR3: CASSSDRAQPQHF. DNA of the CDR3: TGTGCCAGCAGCTCGGACAGGGCTCAGCCCCAGCATTTT.

This clone appeared a few times. This chain links TRBV30 with TRBJ1-4; D is undetermined. This CDR3 is 13 amino acids long. From germline, CDR1 is GTSNPN and CDR2 SVGIG (reference sequence). V was clipped by 0 bases and J by 5 bases, with 7 bases between them. Here the CDR3 reads CAWSVTENEKLFF. The CDR3 DNA is TGTGCCTGGAGTGTAACGGAGAATGAAAAACTGTTTTTT.

The chain has TRBV29-1 and TRBJ1-1, with D uncertain. V was cut by 7 bases and J by 0 bases, with 12 bases left in between. CDR3 length equals 13 residues. CDR1 and CDR2 (germline): SQVTM, ANQGSEA. Here the CDR3 DNA reads TGCAGCGGCCGGACGGACTTGAACACTGAAGCTTTCTTT. Protein sequence: CSGRTDLNTEAFF.

J is TRBJ2-1 and V is TRBV19; 8 nucleotides match TRBD2. CDR1 is LNHDA and CDR2 is SQIVND in the germline V gene (reference sequence). V trimming: 2 bases; J trimming: 7 bases; junction bases outside the gene matches: 7. There are 15 residues in the CDR3. The CDR3 protein is CASSITGGSGNEQFF. CDR3 nucleotides: TGTGCCAGTAGTATAACGGGAGGGTCGGGAAATGAGCAGTTCTTC.

V is TRBV2 and J is TRBJ2-1; 9 bases map to TRBD1. CDR1 is SNHLY, CDR2 FYNNEI, per germline. This CDR3 is built from 15 residues. J lost 3 bases, V lost 4 bases, and 4 bases had no gene match. The CDR3: CASSGGQGGYNEQFF. As DNA, the CDR3 is TGTGCCAGCAGTGGGGGACAGGGAGGCTACAATGAGCAGTTCTTC. The full variable domain, in which reference TRBV2 and TRBJ2-1 provide the parts outside the CDR3, is EPEVTQTPSHQVTQMGQEVILRCVPISNHLYFYWYRQILGQKVEFLVSFYNNEISEKSEIFDDQFSVERPDGSNFTLKIRSTKLEDSAMYFCASSGGQGGYNEQFFGPGTRLTVL.

This chain uses TRBV6-1 with TRBJ1-6; 8 nucleotides agree with TRBD1. The germline V gene has CDR1 MNHNS and CDR2 SASEGT. This CDR3 region has 15 residues. The V segment lost 5 bases and the J segment 11 bases; nucleotides outside the gene matches: 11. CDR3 loop: CASSRYGQGSTPLHF. The CDR3 nucleotides read TGTGCCAGCAGTCGTTATGGACAGGGCAGTACACCCCTCCACTTT.

In the case of this clone: Germline is not matched at one junction end, which may reflect a read error. This chain joins TRBV4-3 and TRBJ1-2; no firm D call. From germline, CDR1 is LGHNA and CDR2 YSLEER. The CDR3 is 12 residues long. The DNA for the CDR3 is TGCGCCAGCAGCCAAGATATGGAGGGCGCTCACTTC. Protein: CASSQDMEGAHF.

The rearrangement links TRBV19 to TRBJ2-2; TRBD1 is a possible D gene (6 bases). This CDR3 has 15 residues. Trimming shortened V by 5 bases and J by 1 base, and 11 bases separated the two germline ends. Germline V gene data show CDR1 as LNHDA and CDR2 as SQIVND (reference sequence). CDR3 loop: CASSQQGRNTGELFF. The DNA of the CDR3 is TGTGCCAGTAGTCAGCAGGGGAGGAACACCGGGGAGCTGTTTTTT.

The chain recombines TRBV6-2 or TRBV6-3 with TRBJ1-6; TRBD1 matches 8 bases. Germline trimming cut 4 bases from V and 9 bases from J; bases unmatched to any gene: 8. Per germline, CDR1 MNHEY and CDR2 SVGEGT. The CDR3 sequence is 15 residues long. The CDR3: CASSSLGQGSSPLHF. The CDR3 DNA is TGTGCCAGCAGTTCTCTCGGACAGGGTTCTTCACCCCTCCACTTT.

This clone occurred a few times. The CDR3 is CASSVGQGNTIYF. The CDR3 nucleotides read TGTGCCAGCAGCGTTGGACAGGGAAACACCATATATTTT. V is TRBV3-1 (or the pseudogene TRBV3-2) and J is TRBJ1-3; D might be TRBD1 (6 bases). The CDR3 totals 13 residues. With 5 bases removed from V and 4 bases from J, the gap between germline ends came to 9 bases. CDR1 is LGHDT and CDR2 is YNNKEL in the germline V gene (reference sequence).

V gene TRBV4-3 combines with J gene TRBJ1-2, with a possible D match to TRBD1 (5 bases). CDR3 length equals 16 residues. Per germline, CDR1 LGHNA and CDR2 YSLEER. V gave up 0 bases and J gave up 0 bases, with 11 bases separating them. CDR3: CASSQDWPGTNYGYTF. The CDR3 DNA reads as TGCGCCAGCAGCCAAGATTGGCCAGGGACTAACTATGGCTACACCTTC.

CDR3 protein: CASRPGTEEKLFF. The CDR3 coding sequence is TGTGCCAGCAGACCCGGGACAGAGGAGAAACTGTTTTTT. V gene TRBV27 combines with J gene TRBJ1-4; the match to TRBD1 covers 7 bases. There are 13 residues in the CDR3. The germline V gene encodes CDR1 MNHEY and CDR2 SMNVEV (reference sequence). V trimming: 6 bases; J trimming: 11 bases; junction bases outside the gene matches: 9.

V is TRBV10-3 and J is TRBJ2-1, with TRBD2 matching over 8 bases. V lost 3 bases to trimming and J lost 2 bases; unmatched junction nucleotides: 3. CDR1 and CDR2 from the germline V gene are ENHRY and SYGVKD. The CDR3 totals 15 residues. CDR3 sequence (DNA): TGTGCCATCAGTGACTCGGGGGGGCCCTACAATGAGCAGTTCTTC. This encodes CAISDSGGPYNEQFF.

The chain combines TRBV6-2 or TRBV6-3 with TRBJ1-1; 9 nucleotides line up with TRBD1. This CDR3 has 16 residues. With V trimmed by 6 bases and J by 1 base, 9 bases remained unmatched. Germline V gene data show CDR1 as MNHEY and CDR2 as SVGEGT. As DNA, the CDR3 is TGTGCCAGCAGCAACAGGGGGCGAGGGGAGAACACTGAAGCTTTCTTT. Protein: CASSNRGRGENTEAFF.

Here the CDR3 reads CASSRGRTATNEKLFF. The DNA of the CDR3 is TGTGCCAGCAGCCGAGGTAGGACTGCAACTAATGAAAAACTGTTTTTT. The rearrangement uses TRBV4-2 and TRBJ1-4; D remains ambiguous. Trimming removed 4 bases at V and 0 bases at J, with 12 bases between. This CDR3 region has 16 residues. Germline V gene lookup returns CDR1 LGHNA and CDR2 YNFKEQ.

This chain connects TRBV5-8 to TRBJ1-2, with 11 bases identical to TRBD1. This CDR3 is 16 amino acids long. Germline V gives CDR1 SGHTS, CDR2 YDEGEE. With V trimmed by 4 bases and J by 4 bases, 9 bases remained unmatched. The CDR3: CASSPPGTGGSYGYTF. CDR3 nucleotide sequence: TGTGCCAGCAGCCCCCCCGGGACAGGGGGATCCTATGGCTACACCTTC.

The chain carries TRBV5-6 and TRBJ1-2, with D maybe TRBD1 (5 bases). V lost 4 bases and J lost 3, with 19 bases in between. Germline V gene lookup returns CDR1 SGHDT and CDR2 YYEEEE. This CDR3 comprises 16 residues. This CDR3 reads CASSGEASAGHYGYTF. The CDR3 DNA reads TGTGCCAGCAGCGGCGAGGCGTCGGCAGGGCACTATGGCTACACCTTC.

V gene TRBV7-9 combines with J gene TRBJ1-3, with no clear D. The ends were cut back, 3 bases at V and 6 bases at J, with 9 bases in the middle. CDR1 is SEHNR and CDR2 is FQNEAQ in the germline V gene (reference sequence). This CDR3 contains 13 residues. This CDR3 is CASSLAGSNTIYF. Here the CDR3 DNA reads TGTGCCAGCAGCTTGGCAGGTTCAAACACCATATATTTT.

V is TRBV30 and J is TRBJ1-2; D may be TRBD1 (6 bases). CDR1 and CDR2 from the germline V gene are GTSNPN and SVGIG (reference sequence). The CDR3 is made up of 13 amino acids. The V end was cut by 0 bases, the J end by 7 bases, with 12 bases between. CDR3 in amino acids: CAWSVGGGAGYTF. CDR3 nucleotides: TGTGCCTGGAGTGTGGGGGGGGGCGCTGGCTACACCTTC. The complete variable domain, with remaining parts taken from reference TRBV30 and TRBJ1-2, reads SQTIHQWPATLVQPVGSPLSLECTVEGTSNPNLYWYRQAAGRGLQLLFYSVGIGQISSEVPQNLSASRPQDRQFILSSKKLLLSDSGFYLCAWSVGGGAGYTFGSGTRLTVV.

Notes on this clone: The germline gene is not matched at one end of the junction; a read error may be the cause. The chain carries TRBV19 and TRBJ1-2, with D hard to call. The CDR3 covers 13 residues. Germline CDR1 is LNHDA and CDR2 is SQIVND (reference sequence). For the CDR3, the DNA is TGTGCCAGTAGAATAGGAGCCGGCTATGGCTACACCTTC. Encoded protein: CASRIGAGYGYTF.

V and J are TRBV27 and TRBJ2-7, with a possible D match to TRBD2 (6 bases). Germline values: CDR1 MNHEY, CDR2 SMNVEV (reference sequence). This CDR3 spans 13 amino acids. V was clipped by 6 bases and J by 1 base, with 10 bases between them. CDR3 in DNA: TGTGCCAGCAGCTTGACTAGTTCCTACGAGCAGTACTTC. It codes for CASSLTSSYEQYF.